This paragraph covers one T cell receptor (beta chain) sequence. The data are from a study of blood T cell repertoires in COVID-19. Study as a whole: Specimens from acute and convalescent COVID-19 originated in the United States, Italy and Spain. T cells, B-cell-depleted T cells, or PBMCs provided the cDNA or gDNA that served as material.

The V gene lost 5 bases and the J gene lost 2 bases, with 16 bases spanning the gap. There are 16 residues in the CDR3. Germline CDR1 and CDR2: LNHDA and SQIVND (reference sequence). As processed by the authors: Reference gene primer amplification in the assay estimated nucleated cell counts. Only in-frame clones appear in the TCRdb table, and some are missing; sequencing was by immunoSEQ multiplex PCR. The D gene and trimming were derived from the DNA, and the V and J assignments and clone size from that table. This table holds 110,000 or so clones, 85% found once. This rearrangement joins TRBV19 to TRBJ1-5; unclear D gene. The sequencing input was peripheral blood. This receptor was taken from a human donor in a cohort sampled during active COVID-19. CDR3 residues: CASSGFLGERNQPQHF. The CDR3 nucleotides read TGTGCCAGTAGTGGTTTTTTGGGAGAACGCAATCAGCCCCAGCATTTT.